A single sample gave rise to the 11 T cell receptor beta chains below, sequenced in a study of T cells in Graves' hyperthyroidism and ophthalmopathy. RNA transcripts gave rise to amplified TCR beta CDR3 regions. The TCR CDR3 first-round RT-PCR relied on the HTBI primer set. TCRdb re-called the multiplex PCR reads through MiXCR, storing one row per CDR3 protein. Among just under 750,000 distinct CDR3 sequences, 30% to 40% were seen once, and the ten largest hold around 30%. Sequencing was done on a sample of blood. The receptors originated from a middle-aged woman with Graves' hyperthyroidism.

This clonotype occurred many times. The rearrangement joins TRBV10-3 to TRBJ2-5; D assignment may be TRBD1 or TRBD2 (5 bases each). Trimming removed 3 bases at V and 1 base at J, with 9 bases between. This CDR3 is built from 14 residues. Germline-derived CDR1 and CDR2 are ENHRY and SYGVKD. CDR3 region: CAISDRETQETQYF. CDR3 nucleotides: TGTGCCATCAGTGACAGGGAGACCCAAGAGACCCAGTACTTC.

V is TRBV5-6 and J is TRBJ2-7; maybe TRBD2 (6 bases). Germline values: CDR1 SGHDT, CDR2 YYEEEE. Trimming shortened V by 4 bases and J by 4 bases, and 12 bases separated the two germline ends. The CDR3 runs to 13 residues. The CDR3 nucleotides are TGTGCCAGCAGCGCGGGACCACTATACGAGCAGTACTTC. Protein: CASSAGPLYEQYF.

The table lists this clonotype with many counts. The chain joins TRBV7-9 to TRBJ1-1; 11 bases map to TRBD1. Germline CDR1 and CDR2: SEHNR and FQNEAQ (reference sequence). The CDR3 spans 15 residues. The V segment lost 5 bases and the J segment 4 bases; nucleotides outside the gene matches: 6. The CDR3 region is CASSGTGGRVTEAFF. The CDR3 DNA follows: TGTGCCAGCAGCGGGACAGGGGGTCGAGTCACTGAAGCTTTCTTT.

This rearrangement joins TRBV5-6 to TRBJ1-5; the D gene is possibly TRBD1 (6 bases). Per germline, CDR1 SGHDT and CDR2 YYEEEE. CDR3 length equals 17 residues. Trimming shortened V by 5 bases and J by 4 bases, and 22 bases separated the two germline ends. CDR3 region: CASSLGGGSLENQPQHF. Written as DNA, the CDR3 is TGTGCCAGCAGTTTAGGAGGGGGAAGTTTAGAGAATCAGCCCCAGCATTTT.

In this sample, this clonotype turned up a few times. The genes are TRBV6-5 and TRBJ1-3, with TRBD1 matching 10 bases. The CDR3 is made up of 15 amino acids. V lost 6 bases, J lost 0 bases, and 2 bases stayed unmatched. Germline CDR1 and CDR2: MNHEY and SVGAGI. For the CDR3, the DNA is TGTGCCAGCAGGGACAGGGGGTACTCTGGAAACACCATATATTTT. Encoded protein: CASRDRGYSGNTIYF.

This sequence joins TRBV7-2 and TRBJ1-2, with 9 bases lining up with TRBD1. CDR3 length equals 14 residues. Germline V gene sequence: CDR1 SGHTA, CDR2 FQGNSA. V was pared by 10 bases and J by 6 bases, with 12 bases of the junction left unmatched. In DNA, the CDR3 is TGTGCCATACCGGGACAGGGTAAATACGATGGCTACACCTTC. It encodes CAIPGQGKYDGYTF.

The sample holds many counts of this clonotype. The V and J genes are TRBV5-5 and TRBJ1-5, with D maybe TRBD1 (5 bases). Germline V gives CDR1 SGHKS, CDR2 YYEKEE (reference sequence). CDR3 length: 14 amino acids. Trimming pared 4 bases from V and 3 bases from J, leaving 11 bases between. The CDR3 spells CASSEGRVNQPQHF. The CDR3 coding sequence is TGTGCCAGCAGCGAGGGACGGGTCAATCAGCCCCAGCATTTT.

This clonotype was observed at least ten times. This CDR3 reads CASSLTGGMQPQHF. The DNA for the CDR3 is TGTGCCAGCAGCCTCACAGGGGGGATGCAGCCCCAGCATTTT. This rearrangement joins TRBV7-2 to TRBJ1-5, with TRBD1 matching 8 bases. The CDR3 extends over 14 amino acids. Germline values: CDR1 SGHTA, CDR2 FQGNSA. Trimming at V came to 5 bases and at J to 7 bases, leaving 7 bases not matched to a gene.

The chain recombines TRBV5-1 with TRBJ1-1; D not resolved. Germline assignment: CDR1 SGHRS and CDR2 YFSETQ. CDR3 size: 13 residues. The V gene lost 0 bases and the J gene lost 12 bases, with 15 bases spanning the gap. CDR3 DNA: TGCGCCAGCAGCTTGGGGGGAGCGCTTGGTTCTTTCTTT. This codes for CASSLGGALGSFF. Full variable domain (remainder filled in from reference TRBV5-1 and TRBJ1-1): KAGVTQTPRYLIKTRGQQVTLSCSPISGHRSVSWYQQTPGQGLQFLFEYFSETQRNKGNFPGRFSGRQFSNSRSEMNVSTLELGDSALYLCASSLGGALGSFFGQGTRLTVV.

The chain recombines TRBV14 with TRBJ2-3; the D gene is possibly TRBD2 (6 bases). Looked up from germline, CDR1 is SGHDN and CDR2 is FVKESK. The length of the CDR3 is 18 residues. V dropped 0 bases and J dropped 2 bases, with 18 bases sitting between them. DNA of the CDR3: TGTGCCAGCAGCCAAGAATGGCTTCAGGGACTTCACACAGATACGCAGTATTTT. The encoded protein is CASSQEWLQGLHTDTQYF.

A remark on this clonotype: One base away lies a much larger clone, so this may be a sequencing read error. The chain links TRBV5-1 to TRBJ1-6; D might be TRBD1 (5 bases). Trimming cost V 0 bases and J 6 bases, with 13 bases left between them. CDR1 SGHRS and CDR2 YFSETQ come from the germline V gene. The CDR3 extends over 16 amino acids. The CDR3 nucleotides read TGCGCCAGCAGCTTGGATGGGACGGAGTGTAATTCACCCCTCCACTTT. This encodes CASSLDGTECNSPLHF.